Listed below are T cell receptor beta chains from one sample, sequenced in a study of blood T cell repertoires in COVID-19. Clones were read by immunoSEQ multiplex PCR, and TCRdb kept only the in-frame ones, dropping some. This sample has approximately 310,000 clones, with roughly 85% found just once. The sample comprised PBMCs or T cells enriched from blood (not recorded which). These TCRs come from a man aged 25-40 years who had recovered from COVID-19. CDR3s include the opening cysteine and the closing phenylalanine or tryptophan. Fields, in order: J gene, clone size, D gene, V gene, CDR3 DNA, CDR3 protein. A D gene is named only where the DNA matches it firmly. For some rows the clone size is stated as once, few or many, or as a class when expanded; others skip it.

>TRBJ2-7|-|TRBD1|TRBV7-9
TGTGCCAGCACCCGAGACAGGGTATCTTCCGGGGAGCAGTACTTC
CASTRDRVSSGEQYF
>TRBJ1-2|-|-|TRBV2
TGTGCCAGCAGTGAGGGGACACCCAATGGCTACACCTTC
CASSEGTPNGYTF
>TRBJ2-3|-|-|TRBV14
TGTGCCAGCAGCCAAGCTGCCAGTCGAAGCACAGATACGCAGTATTTT
CASSQAASRSTDTQYF
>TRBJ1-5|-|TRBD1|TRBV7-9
TGTGCCAGCAGCCGAACAGGGGAGGTCAATCAGCCCCAGCATTTT
CASSRTGEVNQPQHF
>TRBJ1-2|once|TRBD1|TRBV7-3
TGTGCCAGCAGCTCGGGACAGGGGGTGTCCTATGGCTACACCTTC
CASSSGQGVSYGYTF
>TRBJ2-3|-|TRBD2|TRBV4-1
TGCGCCAGCAGCCAAGTGGCTAGCGGATCCACAGATACGCAGTATTTT
CASSQVASGSTDTQYF
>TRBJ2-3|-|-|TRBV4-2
TGTGCCAGCAGCCCTTCCTCTAGCACAGATACGCAGTATTTT
CASSPSSSTDTQYF
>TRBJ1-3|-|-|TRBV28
TGTGCCAGCAGTTTAAATGCCCGGGTCCGTGGAAACACCATATATTTT
CASSLNARVRGNTIYF
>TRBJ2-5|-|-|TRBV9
TGTGCCAGCAGCACCTCTGGAGGGGCGACCCAAGAGACCCAGTACTTC
CASSTSGGATQETQYF
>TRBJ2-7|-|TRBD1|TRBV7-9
TGTGCCAGCAGCTTACAGGGACAGGGGGCTCGCGAGCAGTACTTC
CASSLQGQGAREQYF
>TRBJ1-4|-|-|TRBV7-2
TGTGCCAGCAGCTTAGATCTTGCTGGTGGTAGTGAAAAACTGTTTTTT
CASSLDLAGGSEKLFF
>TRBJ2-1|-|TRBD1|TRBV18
TGTGCCAGCTCGCCCGGGACAGAGCGCAATGAGCAGTTCTTC
CASSPGTERNEQFF
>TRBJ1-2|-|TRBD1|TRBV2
TGTGCCAGCAGACCCCAGGGGGCGGGGCTGGGCTACACCTTC
CASRPQGAGLGYTF
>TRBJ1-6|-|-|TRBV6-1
TGTGCCAGCAGTGAAGACAGGGCCTCACCCCTCCACTTT
CASSEDRASPLHF
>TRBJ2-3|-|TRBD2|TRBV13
TGTGCCAGCAGCTCGCTCCCCAGGGGACTAGGCACAGATACGCAGTATTTT
CASSSLPRGLGTDTQYF
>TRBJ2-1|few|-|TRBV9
TGTGCCAGCAGCGTAGAACCGAAGCTTGAGCAGTTCTTC
CASSVEPKLEQFF
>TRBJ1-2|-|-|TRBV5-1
TGCGCCAGCAGCTTGTCGGGTCGGGTCGAGGGCGGCTACACCTTC
CASSLSGRVEGGYTF
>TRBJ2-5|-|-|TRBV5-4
TGTGCCAGCAGCTCCTACGTTGGTGCAGAGACCCAGTACTTC
CASSSYVGAETQYF
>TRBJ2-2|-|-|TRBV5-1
TGCGCCAGCAGCTGGGGCCAGACGATGGCCGGGGAGCTGTTTTTT
CASSWGQTMAGELFF
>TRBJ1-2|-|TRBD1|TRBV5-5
TGTGCCAGCAGCTTGGACAGGGGAGGATATGGCTACACCTTC
CASSLDRGGYGYTF
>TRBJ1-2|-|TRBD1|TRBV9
TGTGCCAGCAGCGGGCAGGGGGCGCGTGGATATGGCTACACCTTC
CASSGQGARGYGYTF
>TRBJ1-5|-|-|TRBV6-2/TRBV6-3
TGTGCCAGCAGATACGCGGGGGTGGGGCCCCAGCATTTT
CASRYAGVGPQHF
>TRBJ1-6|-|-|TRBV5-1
TGCGCCAGCAGCCCATCGACAGCCTATTCACCCCTCCACTTT
CASSPSTAYSPLHF
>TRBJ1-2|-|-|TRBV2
TGTGCCAGCAGTGAAGTGGCAGGGGCTAACTATGGCTACACCTTC
CASSEVAGANYGYTF
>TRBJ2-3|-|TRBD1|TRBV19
TGTGCCAGTAGCTCCTTTACAGGGGGCACAGATACGCAGTATTTT
CASSSFTGGTDTQYF
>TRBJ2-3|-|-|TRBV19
TGTGCCAGTAGTATAACCTCCGGGACACCTACTAGCACAGATACGCAGTATTTT
CASSITSGTPTSTDTQYF
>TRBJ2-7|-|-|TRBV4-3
TGCGCCAGCAGCCAAGAATTGGGGCAGTCCCTACGAGGGCAGTACTTC
CASSQELGQSLRGQYF
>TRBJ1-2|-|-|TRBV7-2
TGTGCCAGCAGCTTTGTGGGGCGTGGCTACACCTTC
CASSFVGRGYTF
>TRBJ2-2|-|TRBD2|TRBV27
TGTGCCAGCCGAGGGACTAGCGGGGGGGCCGTCGGGGAGCTGTTTTTT
CASRGTSGGAVGELFF
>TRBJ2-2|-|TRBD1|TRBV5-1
TGCGCCAGCGCTAGACAGGGGGCACGGACCGGGGAGCTGTTTTTT
CASARQGARTGELFF
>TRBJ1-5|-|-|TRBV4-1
TGCGCCAGCAGCCAAGGAGGGGGTCGTAATCAGCCCCAGCATTTT
CASSQGGGRNQPQHF
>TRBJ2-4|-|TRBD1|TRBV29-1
TGCAGCGTCCCGGGACAGCTAGCCAAAAACATTCAGTACTTC
CSVPGQLAKNIQYF
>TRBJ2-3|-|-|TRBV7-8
TGTGCCAGCAGCTCGTCCCGAGGTGGGCAGGGTGCGTATTTT
CASSSSRGGQGAYF
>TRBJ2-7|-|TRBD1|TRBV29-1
TGCAGCGTCGCCCCCGGGACAGGGGACTACGAGCAGTACTTC
CSVAPGTGDYEQYF
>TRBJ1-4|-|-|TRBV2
TGTGCCATCGGGGGGTATGGTGAAAAACTGTTTTTT
CAIGGYGEKLFF